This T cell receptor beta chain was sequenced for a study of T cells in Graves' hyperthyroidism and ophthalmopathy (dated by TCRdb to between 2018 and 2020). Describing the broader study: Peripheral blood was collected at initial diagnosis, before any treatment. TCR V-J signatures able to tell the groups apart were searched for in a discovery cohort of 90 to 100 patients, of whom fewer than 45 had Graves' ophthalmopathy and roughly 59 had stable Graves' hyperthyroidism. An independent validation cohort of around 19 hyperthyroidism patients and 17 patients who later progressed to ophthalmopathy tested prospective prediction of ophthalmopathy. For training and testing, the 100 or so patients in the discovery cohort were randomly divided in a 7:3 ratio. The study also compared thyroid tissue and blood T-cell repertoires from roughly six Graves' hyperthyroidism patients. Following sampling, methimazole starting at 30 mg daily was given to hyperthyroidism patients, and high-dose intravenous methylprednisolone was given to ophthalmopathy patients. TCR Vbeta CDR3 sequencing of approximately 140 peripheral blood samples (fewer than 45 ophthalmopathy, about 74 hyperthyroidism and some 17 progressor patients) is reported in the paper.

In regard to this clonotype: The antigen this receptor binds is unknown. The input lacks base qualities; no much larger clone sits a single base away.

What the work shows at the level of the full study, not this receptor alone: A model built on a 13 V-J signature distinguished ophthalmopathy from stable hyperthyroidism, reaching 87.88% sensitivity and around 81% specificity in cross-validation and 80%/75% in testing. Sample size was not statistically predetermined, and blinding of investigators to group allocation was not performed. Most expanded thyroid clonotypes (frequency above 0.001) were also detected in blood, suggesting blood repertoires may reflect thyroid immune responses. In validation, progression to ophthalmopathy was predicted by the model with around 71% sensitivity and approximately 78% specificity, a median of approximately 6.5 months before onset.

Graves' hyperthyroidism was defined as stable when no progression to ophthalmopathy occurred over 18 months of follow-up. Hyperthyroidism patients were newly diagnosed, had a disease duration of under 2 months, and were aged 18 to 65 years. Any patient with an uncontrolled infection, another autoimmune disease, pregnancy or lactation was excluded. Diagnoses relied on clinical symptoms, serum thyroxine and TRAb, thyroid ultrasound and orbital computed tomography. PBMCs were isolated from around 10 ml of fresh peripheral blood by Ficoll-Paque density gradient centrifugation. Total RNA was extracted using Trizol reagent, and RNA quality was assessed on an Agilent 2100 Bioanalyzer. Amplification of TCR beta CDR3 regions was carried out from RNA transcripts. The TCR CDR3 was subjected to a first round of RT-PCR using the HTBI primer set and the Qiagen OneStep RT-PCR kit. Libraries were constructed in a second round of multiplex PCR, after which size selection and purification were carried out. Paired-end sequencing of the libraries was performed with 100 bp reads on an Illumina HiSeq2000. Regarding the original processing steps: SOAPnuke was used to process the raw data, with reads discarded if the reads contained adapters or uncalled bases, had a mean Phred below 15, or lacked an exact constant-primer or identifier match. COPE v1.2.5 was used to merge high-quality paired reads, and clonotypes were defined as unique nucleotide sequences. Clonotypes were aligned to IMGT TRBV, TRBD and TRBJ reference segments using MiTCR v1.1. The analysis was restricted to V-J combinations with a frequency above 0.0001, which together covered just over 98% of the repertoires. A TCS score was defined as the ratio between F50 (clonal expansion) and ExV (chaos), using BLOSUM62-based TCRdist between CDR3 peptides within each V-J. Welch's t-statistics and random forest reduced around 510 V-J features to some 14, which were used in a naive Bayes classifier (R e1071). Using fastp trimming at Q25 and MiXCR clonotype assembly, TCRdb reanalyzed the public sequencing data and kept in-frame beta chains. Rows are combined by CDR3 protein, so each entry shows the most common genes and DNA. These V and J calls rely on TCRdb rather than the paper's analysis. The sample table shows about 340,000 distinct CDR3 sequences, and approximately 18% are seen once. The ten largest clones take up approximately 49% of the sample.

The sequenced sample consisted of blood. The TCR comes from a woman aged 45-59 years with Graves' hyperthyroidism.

The sequenced DNA is TGCGCCAGCAGCCACCGGGACAGGGGCACAGATACGCAGTATTTT. This sequence encodes CASSHRDRGTDTQYF. The chain is made from TRBV5-1 and TRBJ2-3; 9 bases in the middle match TRBD1. CDR1 SGHRS and CDR2 YFSETQ are derived from the germline V gene. The CDR3 starts with the cysteine, ends with the phenylalanine, and has 15 residues. Just CDR3 DNA is preserved here, 45 bases in frame from base 1. V loses 4 bases at its end and J loses 1 base; junction bases beyond the gene matches: 4.